The source of this T cell receptor (beta chain) is a study of T-cell reconstitution after alpha-beta-depleted transplantation in children. The V end was cut by 5 bases, the J end by 9 bases, with 17 bases between. The germline V gene has CDR1 SEHNR and CDR2 FQNEAQ (reference sequence). The CDR3 is 14 residues long. It was with unique molecular identifiers that the TCRbeta library was prepared. TCRdb reanalysed the PCR reads using MiXCR and keeps one entry per CDR3 protein. The data contain about 640,000 distinct CDR3 sequences, approximately 16% of them singletons. The material sequenced was PBMCs from the stem cell graft donor, taken from the stem cell graft. V usage is TRBV7-9 and J usage is TRBJ2-1; TRBD1 might be the D (6 bases). The sequence derives from a human donor who donated a stem cell graft to a child with acute myeloid leukemia. In DNA form, the CDR3 reads TGTGCCAGCAGCCCAGCGGTGGGCAGGGGTGAGCAGTTCTTC. Translating it yields CASSPAVGRGEQFF. Full variable domain (remainder filled in from reference TRBV7-9 and TRBJ2-1): DTGVSQNPRHKITKRGQNVTFRCDPISEHNRLYWYRQTLGQGPEFLTYFQNEAQLEKSRLLSDRFSAERPKGSFSTLEIQRTEQGDSAMYLCASSPAVGRGEQFFGPGTRLTVL.